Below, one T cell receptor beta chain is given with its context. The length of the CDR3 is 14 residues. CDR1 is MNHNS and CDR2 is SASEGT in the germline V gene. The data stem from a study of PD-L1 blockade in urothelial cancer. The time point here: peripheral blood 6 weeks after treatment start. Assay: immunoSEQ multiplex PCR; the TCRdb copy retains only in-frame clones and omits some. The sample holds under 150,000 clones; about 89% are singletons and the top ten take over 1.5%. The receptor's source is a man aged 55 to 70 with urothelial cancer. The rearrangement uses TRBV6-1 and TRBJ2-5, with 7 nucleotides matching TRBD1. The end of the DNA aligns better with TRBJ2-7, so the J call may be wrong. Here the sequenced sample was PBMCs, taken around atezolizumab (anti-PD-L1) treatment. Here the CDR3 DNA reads TGTGCCAGCAGTGAAGGTGGGACAGTCTACGAGCAGTACTTC. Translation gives CASSEGGTVYEQYF.